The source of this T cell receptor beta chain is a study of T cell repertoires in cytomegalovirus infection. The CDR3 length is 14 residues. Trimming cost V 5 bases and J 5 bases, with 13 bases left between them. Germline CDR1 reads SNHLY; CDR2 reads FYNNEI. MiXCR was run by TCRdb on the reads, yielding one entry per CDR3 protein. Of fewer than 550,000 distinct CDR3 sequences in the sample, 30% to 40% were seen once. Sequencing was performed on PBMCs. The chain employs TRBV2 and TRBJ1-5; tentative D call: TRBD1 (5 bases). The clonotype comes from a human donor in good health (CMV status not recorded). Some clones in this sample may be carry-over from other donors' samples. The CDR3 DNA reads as TGTGCCAGCAGTTCGGGGGAGAGGGATCAGCCCCAGCATTTT. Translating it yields CASSSGERDQPQHF.